This T cell receptor (beta chain) was sequenced during a study of T-cell memory formation after mild COVID-19. Study summary: TCR clusters were mostly donor specific.

Study outcomes and limitations: Some clones that responded were present in memory (sampled pre-infection), which suggests cross-reactive memory joined. Clones that shrank (day 15 to 85) were balanced CD4/CD8, whereas later expanders leaned CD4+.

Germline CDR1 is SNHLY and CDR2 is FYNNEI. V lost 1 base to trimming and J lost 9 bases, with 10 bases between them. The CDR3 is made up of 13 amino acids. TCRdb redid the calling of the 5' RACE reads with MiXCR, one entry per CDR3 protein. The sample includes 550,000 to 650,000 distinct CDR3 sequences, 17% of them seen just once. This clonotype occurred a few times. Its specificity is not known. This receptor was obtained from an adult woman who had mild COVID-19 (a few samples of this study predate the infection). Cell type and time point are not known. V gene TRBV2 combines with J gene TRBJ1-5; D possibly corresponds to TRBD1 (5 bases). The sample taken for sequencing was PBMCs or a T cell subset sorted from them (not recorded which). This CDR3 is CASSEVPGGPQHF. Written as DNA, the CDR3 is TGTGCCAGCAGTGAAGTTCCGGGGGGGCCCCAGCATTTT.